These 2 T cell receptor beta chains originate from one sample sequenced in a study of blood T cell repertoires in COVID-19. The method was immunoSEQ multiplex PCR; TCRdb's version includes in-frame clones alone and lacks a portion of them. The sample records around 70,000 clones, 65% to 85% being singletons. Material for sequencing was peripheral blood. Receptor source: a woman in her forties or fifties with acute or convalescent COVID-19.

The genes are TRBV5-1 and TRBJ2-2; 7 bases align to TRBD2. The CDR3 is 13 residues long. V was pared by 4 bases and J by 5 bases, with 2 bases of the junction left unmatched. CDR1 and CDR2 (germline): SGHRS, YFSETQ. The CDR3 DNA follows: TGCGCCAGCAGCCTTAGCGGGACCGGGGAGCTGTTTTTT. Translation: CASSLSGTGELFF.

Of note for this clone: This CDR3 is also generated by other DNA sequences in the sample. This CDR3 is CASSLGYRDEQFF. The CDR3 DNA sequence: TGCGCCAGCAGCTTGGGGTATCGGGATGAGCAGTTCTTC. V gene TRBV5-1 combines with J gene TRBJ2-1; D call uncertain. Per germline, CDR1 SGHRS and CDR2 YFSETQ. V dropped 0 bases and J dropped 8 bases, with 9 bases sitting between them. The CDR3 runs to 13 residues. The full variable domain, rest sourced from reference TRBV5-1 and TRBJ2-1, is KAGVTQTPRYLIKTRGQQVTLSCSPISGHRSVSWYQQTPGQGLQFLFEYFSETQRNKGNFPGRFSGRQFSNSRSEMNVSTLELGDSALYLCASSLGYRDEQFFGPGTRLTVL.